The 29 T cell receptor beta chains listed next were all sequenced from one sample in a study of control samples from healthy donors and cancer patients. Assay: immunoSEQ multiplex PCR; the TCRdb copy retains only in-frame clones and omits some. The sample records fewer than 110,000 clones, around 89% being singletons. The sequenced material came from blood. The receptors originated from a man under 40 in good health.

The J gene is TRBJ2-1, the V gene TRBV5-4; 8 bases map to TRBD1. Per germline, CDR1 SGHNT and CDR2 YYREEE (reference sequence). The CDR3 sequence is 13 residues long. Trimming took 2 bases from V and 9 from J; bases not matched to a gene: 4. The DNA for the CDR3 is TGTGCCAGCAGCTTTATAACAGGGGGTGAGCAGTTCTTC. Protein product: CASSFITGGEQFF. Combining the CDR3 with reference TRBV5-4 and TRBJ2-1 gives the whole variable domain ETGVTQSPTHLIKTRGQQVTLRCSSQSGHNTVSWYQQALGQGPQFIFQYYREEENGRGNFPPRFSGLQFPNYSSELNVNALELDDSALYLCASSFITGGEQFFGPGTRLTVL.

The V call is TRBV2, the J call TRBJ2-3; D is unclear. CDR1 is SNHLY and CDR2 is FYNNEI in the germline V gene. The CDR3 has 12 amino acids. V lost 6 bases, J lost 1 base, and 5 bases lay in between. The CDR3 DNA is TGTGCCAGCAGGCAGGGCACAGATACGCAGTATTTT. Protein: CASRQGTDTQYF.

The chain joins TRBV19 to TRBJ2-7; D could derive from TRBD1 or TRBD2 (5 bases each). CDR3 size: 14 residues. Germline CDR1 LNHDA, CDR2 SQIVND (reference sequence). V dropped 4 bases and J dropped 3 bases, with 13 bases sitting between them. The CDR3 DNA reads TGTGCCAGTAGTAGGGACCCACGGGGCTACGAGCAGTACTTC. It is translated as CASSRDPRGYEQYF.

The chain uses TRBV5-1 and TRBJ2-7; no firm D call. The length of the CDR3 is 12 residues. Germline CDR1 and CDR2: SGHRS and YFSETQ. Trimming took 2 bases from V and 3 from J, leaving 6 bases between them. The CDR3 coding sequence is TGCGCCAGCAGCTTTTCGGGCTACGAGCAGTACTTC. This gives the protein CASSFSGYEQYF.

The sample holds one count of this clone. This chain joins TRBV10-2 and TRBJ2-1, with a weak D call TRBD1 (7 bases). The ends were cut back, 6 bases at V and 6 bases at J, with 15 bases in the middle. The CDR3 runs 14 residues. Germline V CDR1 and CDR2: WSHSY, SAAADI. CDR3 sequence (DNA): TGCGCCAGCAGAGATACAGGGGACTCCAATGAGCAGTTCTTC. Protein sequence: CASRDTGDSNEQFF.

This clone appeared a single time. V usage is TRBV15 and J usage is TRBJ2-5; D is ambiguous. V shed 6 bases and J shed 1 base, with 3 bases lying between them. Per the germline V gene, CDR1 is LNHNV and CDR2 is YYDKDF (reference sequence). The CDR3 is 11 residues long. CDR3 sequence reads: CATRAQETQYF. CDR3 in DNA: TGTGCCACCAGGGCCCAAGAGACCCAGTACTTC.

V gene TRBV5-6 combines with J gene TRBJ1-1; no clear D gene. CDR1 is SGHDT and CDR2 is YYEEEE in the germline V gene. V lost 0 bases and J lost 7, with 7 bases in between. This CDR3 comprises 12 residues. CDR3 nucleotide sequence: TGTGCCAGCAGCTTGGGGCCCCGTGAAGCTTTCTTT. Translation: CASSLGPREAFF. The full variable domain, rest sourced from reference TRBV5-6 and TRBJ1-1, is DAGVTQSPTHLIKTRGQQVTLRCSPKSGHDTVSWYQQALGQGPQFIFQYYEEEERQRGNFPDRFSGHQFPNYSSELNVNALLLGDSALYLCASSLGPREAFFGQGTRLTVV.

This clone was found once. The chain carries TRBV14 and TRBJ2-3; possible D gene TRBD1, 5 bases. The V and J ends lost 8 bases and 2 bases respectively, with 11 bases between them. Germline CDR1 is SGHDN and CDR2 is FVKESK. The CDR3 contains 13 residues. The CDR3 DNA reads TGTGCCAGCTCCCCAGGGATCACAGATACGCAGTATTTT. Translating it yields CASSPGITDTQYF.

The V gene is TRBV19, the J gene TRBJ2-2; TRBD2 agrees at 10 bases. This CDR3 spans 14 amino acids. Looked up from germline, CDR1 is LNHDA and CDR2 is SQIVND (reference sequence). V lost 9 bases and J lost 11; bases outside the gene matches: 12. The CDR3 here is CASSIGASGRELFF. CDR3 sequence (DNA): TGTGCCAGCTCGATAGGGGCTAGCGGGAGAGAGCTGTTTTTT.

The rearrangement links TRBV24-1 to TRBJ2-5; TRBD1 agrees at 7 bases. Unmatched junction bases numbered 12, after V lost 5 bases and J lost 4 bases. Germline loops: CDR1 KGHDR, CDR2 SFDVKD. The CDR3 has 16 residues. The CDR3 region has the DNA TGTGCCACCAGTGTCCACCTAGGGGGCGCCGGAGAGACCCAGTACTTC. It specifies CATSVHLGGAGETQYF.

The CDR3 DNA reads as TGTGCCAGCAGCCCCTACAGGGTCCCACCCTACGAGCAGTACGTC. As protein: CASSPYRVPPYEQYV. This chain links TRBV7-8 with TRBJ2-7; possible D gene TRBD1, 6 bases. Trimming stripped 5 bases from V and 2 bases from J, with 16 bases between. CDR3 length: 15 amino acids. CDR1 and CDR2 (germline): SGHVS, FQNEAQ.

The rearrangement joins TRBV30 to TRBJ1-6; D gene ambiguous. The V end lost 3 bases, the J end lost 4 bases, and 10 bases lay between the germline ends. The CDR3 has 14 amino acids. Germline CDR1 is GTSNPN and CDR2 is SVGIG (reference sequence). The CDR3, as DNA: TGTGCCTGGAGAAATAGGCCGTATAATTCACCCCTCCACTTT. This sequence encodes CAWRNRPYNSPLHF.

This chain uses TRBV10-3 with TRBJ1-4; maybe TRBD1 (6 bases). This CDR3 comprises 14 residues. Germline V CDR1 and CDR2: ENHRY, SYGVKD. The V and J ends lost 11 bases and 3 bases respectively, with 16 bases between them. The CDR3 reads CASHAEGANEKLFF. CDR3 coding DNA: TGTGCCTCCCACGCGGAGGGGGCTAATGAAAAACTGTTTTTT.

J is TRBJ2-2 and V is TRBV18; 7 bases agree with TRBD1. The CDR3 extends over 16 amino acids. With V trimmed by 0 bases and J by 7 bases, 8 bases remained unmatched. Germline assignment: CDR1 KGHSH and CDR2 LQKENI. In nucleotides, the CDR3 is TGTGCCAGCTCACCACCGTCGCAGGGGGTAGTCGGGGAGCTGTTTTTT. Protein: CASSPPSQGVVGELFF.

The rearrangement links TRBV6-1 to TRBJ1-5; D perhaps matches TRBD1 (5 bases). CDR3 size: 15 residues. Trimming pared 3 bases from V and 3 bases from J, leaving 12 bases between. The germline gives CDR1 MNHNS, CDR2 SASEGT. CDR3 DNA: TGTGCCAGCAGTGAGGGGGGAAGGGTCAATCAGCCCCAGCATTTT. It translates to CASSEGGRVNQPQHF.

The chain has TRBV14 and TRBJ2-2, with 8 positions matching TRBD1. CDR3 length: 15 residues. J lost 6 bases, V lost 2 bases, and 5 bases had no gene match. The germline V gene has CDR1 SGHDN and CDR2 FVKESK. The CDR3 DNA reads as TGTGCCAGCAGCCAAAGGACAGGGCCCGCCGGGGAGCTGTTTTTT. Translation gives CASSQRTGPAGELFF.

The CDR3 loop reads CASSSLSFYGYTF. As DNA, the CDR3 is TGTGCCAGCAGCAGCCTTTCCTTCTATGGCTACACCTTC. The gene calls are TRBV27 and TRBJ1-2; D is undetermined. V was pared by 6 bases and J by 4 bases, with 12 bases between. The CDR3 totals 13 residues. The V gene's germline CDR1 is MNHEY and CDR2 SMNVEV (reference sequence).

This clone was counted only a few times. The CDR3 spells CASSQDRTLQHEQYF. The CDR3 DNA reads TGCGCCAGCAGCCAAGACAGGACTCTGCAGCATGAGCAGTACTTC. The chain recombines TRBV4-3 with TRBJ2-7; perhaps TRBD2 as D (5 bases). Germline assignment: CDR1 LGHNA and CDR2 YSLEER. V was cut by 0 bases and J by 7 bases, with 16 bases left in between. The CDR3 runs 15 residues.

DNA of the CDR3: TGTGCCAGCATGGGGGACAGCCGGAACACCATATATTTT. Translating gives CASMGDSRNTIYF. This rearrangement joins TRBV5-6 to TRBJ1-3, with 7 positions matching TRBD1. There are 13 residues in the CDR3. V was clipped by 6 bases and J by 7 bases; unmatched bases: 7. CDR1 and CDR2 (germline): SGHDT, YYEEEE.

The CDR3 DNA sequence: TGTGCCAGCCGGCAGCCTCAGTACGTC. Translated: CASRQPQYV. This sequence joins TRBV7-9 and TRBJ2-7; D call uncertain. V was clipped by 8 bases and J by 10 bases, with 9 bases between them. CDR1 is SEHNR, CDR2 FQNEAQ, per germline (reference sequence). The CDR3 runs to 9 residues.

V gene TRBV5-8 combines with J gene TRBJ2-5; either TRBD1 or TRBD2 may supply D (5 bases each). Trimming removed 3 bases from V and 0 bases from J, with 12 bases in between. Germline V gene data show CDR1 as SGHTS and CDR2 as YDEGEE. This CDR3 has 15 residues. The CDR3 region has the DNA TGTGCCAGCAGCTCTGGGGACCACGACCAAGAGACCCAGTACTTC. As protein: CASSSGDHDQETQYF.

This clone has only one observation. V gene TRBV5-1 combines with J gene TRBJ1-2; the match to TRBD1 covers 7 bases. CDR3 length equals 14 residues. V lost 4 bases, J lost 8 bases, and 11 bases stayed unmatched. Germline V gene sequence: CDR1 SGHRS, CDR2 YFSETQ. This chain's CDR3 is CASSGDRAAEGYTF. CDR3 sequence (DNA): TGCGCCAGCAGCGGAGACAGGGCCGCCGAGGGCTACACCTTC.

The rearrangement uses TRBV4-1 and TRBJ1-2, with D hard to call. There are 15 residues in the CDR3. Trimming stripped 2 bases from V and 2 bases from J, with 12 bases between. The germline V gene encodes CDR1 MGHRA and CDR2 YSYEKL. The CDR3 sequence: CASSQTILWNYGYTF. CDR3 nucleotides: TGCGCCAGCAGCCAAACTATCCTATGGAACTATGGCTACACCTTC.

This clone was seen once. The rearrangement joins TRBV7-9 to TRBJ2-4; 7 bases fit TRBD1. Per germline, CDR1 SEHNR and CDR2 FQNEAQ (reference sequence). The length of the CDR3 is 17 residues. The trim removed 5 bases at V and 4 bases at J, leaving 14 bases unmatched. The CDR3 DNA sequence: TGTGCCAGCAGCGTAGAAAACCGACAGGGATCGAAAAACATTCAGTACTTC. Amino acids: CASSVENRQGSKNIQYF.

CDR3 nucleotides: TGTGCCAGCACGGGGGGGCTTGAGACCCAGTACTTC. It translates to CASTGGLETQYF. This chain connects TRBV12-3 or TRBV12-4 to TRBJ2-5, with TRBD2 matching 8 bases. The V gene end was trimmed by 7 bases and the J gene end by 5 bases; junction bases not matched to a gene: 3. The CDR3 runs to 12 residues.

The chain combines TRBV2 with TRBJ2-7; 10 positions agree with TRBD2. This CDR3 has 16 residues. The V gene's germline CDR1 is SNHLY and CDR2 FYNNEI. Unmatched junction bases numbered 8, after V lost 4 bases and J lost 2 bases. CDR3 DNA: TGTGCCAGCAGTGTGCTAGCGGGGGAGGTCGCCTACGAGCAGTACTTC. This encodes CASSVLAGEVAYEQYF.

The chain links TRBV6-1 to TRBJ2-3, with TRBD2 as a possible D gene (5 bases). V lost 4 bases, J lost 6 bases, and 26 bases lay in between. This CDR3 comprises 18 residues. Germline V gene sequence: CDR1 MNHNS, CDR2 SASEGT. This CDR3 reads CASSGPMSDPPIADTQYF. The CDR3 DNA is TGTGCCAGCAGTGGACCGATGAGCGACCCCCCTATAGCGGATACGCAGTATTTT.

This clone was recorded only once. The chain couples TRBV5-1 to TRBJ2-7, with 8 bases lining up with TRBD2. This CDR3 is 16 amino acids long. Germline values: CDR1 SGHRS, CDR2 YFSETQ. V dropped 0 bases and J dropped 5; count of bases not matched to a gene: 10. This CDR3 is CASSLGNGREFHEQYF. For the CDR3, the DNA is TGCGCCAGCAGCTTGGGGAACGGGAGGGAGTTCCACGAGCAGTACTTC.

The chain couples TRBV24-1 to TRBJ2-1; TRBD2 matches at 12 bases. Germline CDR1 KGHDR, CDR2 SFDVKD. The CDR3 has 20 amino acids. V gave up 3 bases and J gave up 2 bases; unmatched junction bases: 13. The CDR3 DNA reads as TGTGCCACCAGTGATCCGTCGGCTAGCGGGGGGGCCAGCGCCTACAATGAGCAGTTCTTC. It encodes CATSDPSASGGASAYNEQFF.